Following are 28 T cell receptor beta chains from one sample sequenced in a study of control samples from healthy donors and cancer patients. Sequencing was performed with immunoSEQ multiplex PCR; in TCRdb, only in-frame clones are kept and a portion is missing. Of some 89,000 clones detected, around nine tenths appear once; the ten largest clones hold around 21%. The sample taken for sequencing was blood. These receptors all stem from a young man in good health.

V usage is TRBV5-1 and J usage is TRBJ2-5; 10 bases match TRBD2. CDR1 and CDR2 (germline): SGHRS, YFSETQ. This CDR3 has 14 amino acids. The V and J ends lost 4 bases and 5 bases, in that order; junction bases with no gene match: 5. The CDR3 region has the DNA TGCGCCAGCAGCGCCGGACTAGCGGAGGAGACCCAGTACTTC. Amino acids: CASSAGLAEETQYF.

The rearrangement joins TRBV30 to TRBJ2-2, with TRBD2 identical over 8 bases. Germline CDR1 GTSNPN, CDR2 SVGIG (reference sequence). V was pared by 5 bases and J by 6 bases, with 5 bases of the junction left unmatched. This CDR3 is built from 13 residues. CDR3 nucleotide sequence: TGTGCCTGGGGACTAGCAGGAGCCGGGGAGCTGTTTTTT. Protein sequence: CAWGLAGAGELFF.

This chain joins TRBV5-6 and TRBJ1-6; TRBD1 matches at 7 bases. The CDR3 runs 13 residues. The trim removed 4 bases at V and 10 bases at J, leaving 5 bases unmatched. Germline V gives CDR1 SGHDT, CDR2 YYEEEE. This CDR3 reads CASSLGQDSPLHF. The DNA for the CDR3 is TGTGCCAGCAGCCTTGGACAGGACTCACCCCTCCACTTT.

This chain joins TRBV5-6 and TRBJ2-3; D gene unclear. Germline V CDR1 and CDR2: SGHDT, YYEEEE. The CDR3 runs to 15 residues. V was trimmed by 2 bases and J by 4 bases, leaving 14 bases between them. In nucleotides, the CDR3 is TGTGCCAGCAGCTTATCCGCGGCAGCCCCAGATACGCAGTATTTT. This translates into CASSLSAAAPDTQYF.

The rearrangement joins TRBV19 to TRBJ1-2; perhaps TRBD1 as D (5 bases). CDR3 length: 13 residues. CDR1 and CDR2 (germline): LNHDA, SQIVND (reference sequence). Trimming took off 11 bases at V and 4 bases at J, with 17 bases between the two ends. The DNA for the CDR3 is TGTGCCTCCGGGACCCAGAAAGCCTATGGCTACACCTTC. As protein: CASGTQKAYGYTF.

The chain employs TRBV5-5 and TRBJ1-1, with D possibly being TRBD1 (6 bases). The germline gives CDR1 SGHKS, CDR2 YYEKEE (reference sequence). The CDR3 runs to 16 residues. Deletions cut 4 bases from V and 1 base from J, with 17 bases between. The CDR3 region is CASSGGTRVKNTEAFF. CDR3 nucleotides: TGTGCCAGCAGCGGGGGGACACGAGTCAAGAACACTGAAGCTTTCTTT.

The rearrangement links TRBV27 to TRBJ2-3; no clear D. This CDR3 has 13 amino acids. The germline V gene encodes CDR1 MNHEY and CDR2 SMNVEV (reference sequence). Trimming took 7 bases from V and 0 from J, leaving 8 bases between them. CDR3 residues: CASIQTSTDTQYF. The CDR3 DNA reads TGTGCCAGCATACAGACTAGCACAGATACGCAGTATTTT.

The J gene is TRBJ2-7, the V gene TRBV2, with D tentatively TRBD2 (6 bases). CDR3 length: 15 residues. Between the trimmed V and J ends, which lost 6 bases and 2 bases, there was a span of 17 bases. Germline V gives CDR1 SNHLY, CDR2 FYNNEI. The DNA for the CDR3 is TGTGCCAGCAGGACAGCTAGCGAAGACCCCTACGAGCAGTACGTC. This translates into CASRTASEDPYEQYV.

The V and J genes are TRBV27 and TRBJ2-3; D might be TRBD1 (6 bases). The CDR3 spans 17 residues. CDR1 and CDR2 (germline): MNHEY, SMNVEV (reference sequence). Trimming removed 5 bases at V and 1 base at J, with 19 bases between. CDR3 protein: CASSQLGGHSGTDTQYF. The CDR3 nucleotides are TGTGCCAGCAGTCAACTAGGGGGACACTCAGGCACAGATACGCAGTATTTT.

The J gene is TRBJ2-3, the V gene TRBV7-9, with D uncertain. V was clipped by 5 bases and J by 3 bases, with 15 bases between them. Germline V gene data show CDR1 as SEHNR and CDR2 as FQNEAQ (reference sequence). CDR3 length: 15 amino acids. The CDR3 DNA follows: TGTGCCAGCAGCCCCCACCGGGTTAAAACAGATACGCAGTATTTT. Translating it yields CASSPHRVKTDTQYF.

The sample holds a few counts of this clone. The J gene is TRBJ2-7, the V gene TRBV29-1; 11 bases agree with TRBD1. V shed 7 bases and J 3 bases; nucleotides not matched to a gene: 8. The CDR3 contains 14 residues. Germline V CDR1 and CDR2: SQVTM, ANQGSEA. CDR3 nucleotides: TGCAGCGCCCGGACCGGGACAGGGGGCTACGAGCAGTACTTC. It encodes CSARTGTGGYEQYF.

This chain uses TRBV5-1 with TRBJ1-1; maybe TRBD1 (5 bases). This CDR3 has 16 amino acids. V was shortened by 4 bases and J by 0 bases, with 16 bases between the two germline ends. The germline V gene encodes CDR1 SGHRS and CDR2 YFSETQ. The CDR3 DNA reads TGCGCCAGCAGCCGACTGGGGCAGGTCGTGAACACTGAAGCTTTCTTT. Translated: CASSRLGQVVNTEAFF.

The J gene is TRBJ1-4, the V gene TRBV3-1 (or the pseudogene TRBV3-2); 9 nucleotides line up with TRBD1. The germline CDR1 and CDR2 sequences are LGHDT and YNNKEL (reference sequence). The CDR3 runs 14 residues. V lost 7 bases, J lost 5 bases, and 5 bases stayed unmatched. The CDR3 region has the DNA TGTGCCAGCACTCAGGACAGGGGAAATGAAAAACTGTTTTTT. As protein: CASTQDRGNEKLFF.

The J gene is TRBJ2-2, the V gene TRBV7-9, with D maybe TRBD2 (5 bases). The V end lost 7 bases, the J end lost 1 base, and 10 bases lay between the germline ends. The CDR3 is made up of 14 amino acids. CDR1 is SEHNR and CDR2 is FQNEAQ in the germline V gene (reference sequence). CDR3 residues: CASTTRGNTGELFF. CDR3 DNA sequence: TGTGCCAGCACCACTCGGGGGAACACCGGGGAGCTGTTTTTT.

The V gene is TRBV27, the J gene TRBJ1-3; perhaps TRBD1 as D (5 bases). Germline CDR1 reads MNHEY; CDR2 reads SMNVEV (reference sequence). The CDR3 is 15 residues long. The germline V and J ends were trimmed by 6 bases and 2 bases, with 14 bases remaining between them. CDR3 loop: CASRKTGATGNTIYF. The DNA of the CDR3 is TGTGCCAGCAGAAAAACAGGCGCAACTGGAAACACCATATATTTT.

This sequence joins TRBV5-1 and TRBJ2-3, with 7 bases fitting TRBD2. After removal of 4 bases from V and 0 bases from J, the junction contained 5 bases not matched to a gene. The CDR3 covers 15 residues. Germline-derived CDR1 and CDR2 are SGHRS and YFSETQ. The CDR3 sequence: CASSPRDYSTDTQYF. The DNA of the CDR3 is TGCGCCAGCAGCCCGAGGGACTACAGCACAGATACGCAGTATTTT.

This chain links TRBV10-3 with TRBJ1-1, with TRBD1 matching 7 bases. There are 13 residues in the CDR3. Germline V gives CDR1 ENHRY, CDR2 SYGVKD. V trimming: 6 bases; J trimming: 4 bases; junction bases outside the gene matches: 5. The CDR3 DNA follows: TGTGCCATCAGGAGAGGGGGCCTCACTGAAGCTTTCTTT. Residues: CAIRRGGLTEAFF.

CDR3 nucleotide sequence: TGCGCCAGCAGCTTGGGCACGGGTTACCAATACGAGCAGTACGTC. Amino acids: CASSLGTGYQYEQYV. The chain combines TRBV5-1 with TRBJ2-7; no clear D gene. V was trimmed by 0 bases and J by 4 bases, leaving 14 bases between them. Germline V gene sequence: CDR1 SGHRS, CDR2 YFSETQ. This CDR3 comprises 15 residues.

The rearrangement links TRBV6-5 to TRBJ1-4, with a possible D match to TRBD1 (5 bases). The CDR3 loop spans 13 amino acids. V was clipped by 7 bases and J by 8 bases, with 14 bases between them. From germline, CDR1 is MNHEY and CDR2 SVGAGI. The CDR3 sequence: CASMRSWGEKLFF. In nucleotides, the CDR3 is TGTGCCAGCATGCGGTCTTGGGGGGAAAAACTGTTTTTT.

The genes are TRBV28 and TRBJ2-2, with 7 bases identical to TRBD1. The CDR3 spans 15 residues. The germline V gene has CDR1 MDHEN and CDR2 SYDVKM. V was clipped by 5 bases and J by 6 bases; unmatched bases: 9. CDR3 sequence reads: CASSPLDRAAGELFF. The DNA of the CDR3 is TGTGCCAGCAGTCCCCTCGACAGGGCAGCCGGGGAGCTGTTTTTT. The full variable domain, in which reference TRBV28 and TRBJ2-2 provide the parts outside the CDR3, is DVKVTQSSRYLVKRTGEKVFLECVQDMDHENMFWYRQDPGLGLRLIYFSYDVKMKEKGDIPEGYSVSREKKERFSLILESASTNQTSMYLCASSPLDRAAGELFFGEGSRLTVL.

The chain joins TRBV7-3 to TRBJ2-5; possibly TRBD1 or TRBD2 for D (5 bases each). Deletions cut 5 bases from V and 1 base from J, with 8 bases between. Germline CDR1 reads SGHTA; CDR2 reads FQGTGA. This CDR3 spans 13 amino acids. CDR3 sequence (DNA): TGTGCCAGCAGCCGGGGCAGCCAAGAGACCCAGTACTTC. Amino acids: CASSRGSQETQYF.

The V call is TRBV7-9, the J call TRBJ2-1; D might be TRBD1 (5 bases). Trimming stripped 7 bases from V and 8 bases from J, with 12 bases between. Germline values: CDR1 SEHNR, CDR2 FQNEAQ (reference sequence). CDR3 size: 12 residues. The DNA of the CDR3 is TGTGCCAGCATTAGGGGCGCGGATGAGCAGTTCTTC. It yields the protein CASIRGADEQFF.

This rearrangement joins TRBV11-2 to TRBJ2-1; TRBD2 aligns across 14 bases. This CDR3 is built from 19 residues. Germline V gives CDR1 SGHAT, CDR2 FQNNGV. After removal of 4 bases from V and 4 bases from J, the junction contained 12 bases not matched to a gene. The chain's CDR3 is CASSWRLAGGLGQYNEQFF. CDR3 DNA sequence: TGTGCCAGCAGCTGGCGACTAGCGGGGGGGCTCGGTCAATACAATGAGCAGTTCTTC.

The chain recombines TRBV5-1 with TRBJ2-3; 8 nucleotides line up with TRBD2. The CDR3 is made up of 17 amino acids. The V gene end was trimmed by 0 bases and the J gene end by 2 bases; junction bases not matched to a gene: 8. Germline V gene sequence: CDR1 SGHRS, CDR2 YFSETQ. For the CDR3, the DNA is TGCGCCAGCAGCTTGGCCGTTCTTAGCGGGACCACAGATACGCAGTATTTT. Its translation is CASSLAVLSGTTDTQYF.

The chain combines TRBV7-9 with TRBJ1-5; D is uncertain. The CDR3 covers 13 residues. CDR1 and CDR2 from the germline V gene are SEHNR and FQNEAQ (reference sequence). V lost 3 bases and J lost 10, with 13 bases in between. CDR3 bases: TGTGCCAGCAGCTTTGAGGGCTCATCCCCCCAGCATTTT. Translation gives CASSFEGSSPQHF.

This rearrangement joins TRBV2 to TRBJ1-1, with 9 bases matching TRBD1. The J segment lost 1 base and the V segment lost 7 bases, leaving 4 bases of the junction unmatched. The CDR3 sequence is 14 residues long. The germline V gene has CDR1 SNHLY and CDR2 FYNNEI. In DNA, the CDR3 is TGTGCCAGCACCTTGACAGGGGGGAACACTGAAGCTTTCTTT. Its translation is CASTLTGGNTEAFF.

The gene calls are TRBV24-1 and TRBJ2-1, with 9 bases identical to TRBD1. Trimming removed 2 bases from V and 7 bases from J; junction bases left unmatched: 8. Germline CDR1 reads KGHDR; CDR2 reads SFDVKD. There are 16 residues in the CDR3. The DNA for the CDR3 is TGTGCCACCAGTGATTGGGTGGGACAGGGCCCTAATGAGCAGTTCTTC. It encodes CATSDWVGQGPNEQFF.

This clone appeared a few times. This chain joins TRBV27 and TRBJ1-1; D not certain. CDR1 is MNHEY, CDR2 SMNVEV, per germline (reference sequence). This CDR3 is built from 13 residues. V was shortened by 4 bases and J by 4 bases, with 10 bases between the two germline ends. CDR3: CASSSLMGTEAFF. As DNA, the CDR3 is TGTGCCAGCAGTTCCCTCATGGGCACTGAAGCTTTCTTT.